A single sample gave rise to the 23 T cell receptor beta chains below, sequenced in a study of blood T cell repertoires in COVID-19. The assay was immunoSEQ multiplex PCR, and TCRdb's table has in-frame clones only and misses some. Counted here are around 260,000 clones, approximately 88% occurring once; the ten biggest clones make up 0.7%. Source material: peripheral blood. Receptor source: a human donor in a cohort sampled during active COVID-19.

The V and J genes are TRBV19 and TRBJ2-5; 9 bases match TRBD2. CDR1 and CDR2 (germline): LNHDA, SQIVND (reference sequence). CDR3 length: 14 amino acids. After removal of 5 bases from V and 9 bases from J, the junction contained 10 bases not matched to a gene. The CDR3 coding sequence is TGTGCCAGTAGTCCACGGACTAGCGAGACGGCCCAGTACTTC. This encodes CASSPRTSETAQYF.

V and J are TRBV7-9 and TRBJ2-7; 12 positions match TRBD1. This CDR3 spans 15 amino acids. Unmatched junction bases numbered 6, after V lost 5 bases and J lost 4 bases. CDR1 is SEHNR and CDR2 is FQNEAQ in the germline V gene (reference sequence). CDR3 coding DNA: TGTGCCAGCAGCGCCGGGACAGGGGGCATATACGAGCAGTACTTC. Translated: CASSAGTGGIYEQYF.

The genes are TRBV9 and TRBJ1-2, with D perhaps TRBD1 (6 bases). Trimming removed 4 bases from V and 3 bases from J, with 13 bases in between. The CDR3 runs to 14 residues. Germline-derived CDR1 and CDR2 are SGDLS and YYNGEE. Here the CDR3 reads CASSPRQDYYGYTF. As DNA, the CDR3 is TGTGCCAGCAGCCCGAGACAGGATTACTATGGCTACACCTTC.

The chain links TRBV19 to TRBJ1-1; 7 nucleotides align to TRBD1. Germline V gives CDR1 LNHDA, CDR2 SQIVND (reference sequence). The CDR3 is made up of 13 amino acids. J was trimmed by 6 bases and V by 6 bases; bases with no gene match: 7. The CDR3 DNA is TGTGCCAGTAGAAGACAGGGCGACCCTGAAGCTTTCTTT. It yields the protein CASRRQGDPEAFF.

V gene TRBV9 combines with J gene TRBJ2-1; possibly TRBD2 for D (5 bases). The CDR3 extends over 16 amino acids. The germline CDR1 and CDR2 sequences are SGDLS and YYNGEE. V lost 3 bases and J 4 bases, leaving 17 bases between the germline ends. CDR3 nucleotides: TGTGCCAGCAGCGCGGGGATCAACTTAGAATACAATGAGCAGTTCTTC. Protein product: CASSAGINLEYNEQFF.

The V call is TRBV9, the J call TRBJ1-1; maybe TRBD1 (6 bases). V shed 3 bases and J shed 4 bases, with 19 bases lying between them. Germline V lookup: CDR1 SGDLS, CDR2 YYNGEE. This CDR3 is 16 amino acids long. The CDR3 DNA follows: TGTGCCAGCAGCGCCTCAGGGGTGGTTAGGGCCACTGAAGCTTTCTTT. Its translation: CASSASGVVRATEAFF.

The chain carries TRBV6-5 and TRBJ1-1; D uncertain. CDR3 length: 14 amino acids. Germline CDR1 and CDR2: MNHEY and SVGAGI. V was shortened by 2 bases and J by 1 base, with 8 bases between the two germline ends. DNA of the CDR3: TGTGCCAGCAGTTACGAAAACAGGAACACTGAAGCTTTCTTT. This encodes CASSYENRNTEAFF.

CDR3 region: CASSSRQGLNTIYF. The CDR3 region has the DNA TGTGCCAGCAGTTCCCGACAGGGGTTAAACACCATATATTTT. The chain couples TRBV28 to TRBJ1-3; 8 bases align to TRBD1. CDR1 and CDR2 from the germline V gene are MDHEN and SYDVKM. V gave up 4 bases and J gave up 6 bases; unmatched junction bases: 5. The CDR3 covers 14 residues.

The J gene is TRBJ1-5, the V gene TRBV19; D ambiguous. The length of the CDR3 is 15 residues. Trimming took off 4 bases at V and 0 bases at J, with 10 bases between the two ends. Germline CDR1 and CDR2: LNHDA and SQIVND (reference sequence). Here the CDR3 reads CASSTQRGSNQPQHF. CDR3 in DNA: TGTGCCAGTAGTACCCAGCGGGGTAGCAATCAGCCCCAGCATTTT.

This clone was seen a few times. Written as DNA, the CDR3 is TGTGCCAGCAGCATTACCGGGACTAGCGGGAGTGAAGAGCAGTACTTC. This translates into CASSITGTSGSEEQYF. The chain employs TRBV7-2 and TRBJ2-7; 14 nucleotides agree with TRBD2. This CDR3 contains 16 residues. V lost 5 bases, J lost 7 bases, and 10 bases stayed unmatched. The germline CDR1 and CDR2 sequences are SGHTA and FQGNSA. Variable domain in full (rest from reference TRBV7-2 and TRBJ2-7): GAGVSQSPSNKVTEKGKDVELRCDPISGHTALYWYRQSLGQGLEFLIYFQGNSAPDKSGLPSDRFSAERTGGSVSTLTIQRTQQEDSAVYLCASSITGTSGSEEQYFGPGTRLTVT.

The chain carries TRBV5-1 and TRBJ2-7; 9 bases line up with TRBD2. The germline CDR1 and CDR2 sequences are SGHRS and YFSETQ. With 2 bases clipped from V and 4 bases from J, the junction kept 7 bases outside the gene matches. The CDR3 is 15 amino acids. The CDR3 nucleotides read TGCGCCAGCAGCTTTATAGCGGGAGATAAGTACGAGCAGTACTTC. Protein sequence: CASSFIAGDKYEQYF.

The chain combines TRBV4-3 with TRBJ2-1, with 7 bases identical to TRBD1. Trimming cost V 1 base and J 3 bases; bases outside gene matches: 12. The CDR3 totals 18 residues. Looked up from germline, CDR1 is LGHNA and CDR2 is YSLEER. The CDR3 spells CASSQGQGTGWVYNEQFF. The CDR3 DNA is TGCGCCAGCAGCCAAGGACAGGGAACCGGGTGGGTCTACAATGAGCAGTTCTTC.

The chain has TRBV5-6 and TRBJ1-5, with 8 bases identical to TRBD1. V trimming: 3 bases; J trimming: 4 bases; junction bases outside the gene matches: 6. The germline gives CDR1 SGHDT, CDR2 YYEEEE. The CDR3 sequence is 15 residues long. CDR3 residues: CASSSDRGKNQPQHF. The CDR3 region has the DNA TGTGCCAGCAGCTCTGACAGGGGAAAGAATCAGCCCCAGCATTTT.

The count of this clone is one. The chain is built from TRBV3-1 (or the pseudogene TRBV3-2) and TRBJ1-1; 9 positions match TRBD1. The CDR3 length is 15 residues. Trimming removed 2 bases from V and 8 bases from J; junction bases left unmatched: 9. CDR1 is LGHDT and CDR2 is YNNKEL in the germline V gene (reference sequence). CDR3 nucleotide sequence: TGTGCCAGCAGCCAATATGGGACAGGGATCCCGGAAGCTTTCTTT. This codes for CASSQYGTGIPEAFF.

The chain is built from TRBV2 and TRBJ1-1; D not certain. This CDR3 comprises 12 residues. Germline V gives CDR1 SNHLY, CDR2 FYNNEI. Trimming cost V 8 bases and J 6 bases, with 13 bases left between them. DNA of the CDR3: TGTGCCAGCGCGGGTCTCGGCGCTGAAGCTTTCTTT. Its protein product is CASAGLGAEAFF.

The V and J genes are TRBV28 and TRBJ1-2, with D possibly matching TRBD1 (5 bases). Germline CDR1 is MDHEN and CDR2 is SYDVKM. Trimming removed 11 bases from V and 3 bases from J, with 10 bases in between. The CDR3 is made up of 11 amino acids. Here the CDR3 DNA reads TGTGCCGGGGGGTACGACTATGGCTACACCTTC. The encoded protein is CAGGYDYGYTF.

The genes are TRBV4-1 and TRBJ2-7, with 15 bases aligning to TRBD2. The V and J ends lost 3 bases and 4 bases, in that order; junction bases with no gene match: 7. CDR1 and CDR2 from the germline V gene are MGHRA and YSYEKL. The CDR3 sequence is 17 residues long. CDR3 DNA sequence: TGCGCCAGCAGCCAGCTCGGACTAGCGGGAGGGAAATACGAGCAGTACTTC. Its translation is CASSQLGLAGGKYEQYF.

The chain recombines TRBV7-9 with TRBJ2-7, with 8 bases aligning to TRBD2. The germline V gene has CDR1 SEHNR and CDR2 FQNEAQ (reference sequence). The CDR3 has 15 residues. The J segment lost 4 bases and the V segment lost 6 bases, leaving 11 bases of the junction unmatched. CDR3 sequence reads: CASSVDSGGGYEQYF. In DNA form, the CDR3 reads TGTGCCAGCAGTGTTGACTCGGGAGGGGGTTACGAGCAGTACTTC.

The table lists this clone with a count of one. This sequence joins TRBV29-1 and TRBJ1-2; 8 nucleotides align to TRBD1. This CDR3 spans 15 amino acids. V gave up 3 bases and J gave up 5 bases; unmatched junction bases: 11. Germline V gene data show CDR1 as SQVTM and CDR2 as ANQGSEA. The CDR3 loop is CSVDYQDRGAYGYTF. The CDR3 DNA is TGCAGCGTTGATTATCAAGACAGGGGAGCATATGGCTACACCTTC.

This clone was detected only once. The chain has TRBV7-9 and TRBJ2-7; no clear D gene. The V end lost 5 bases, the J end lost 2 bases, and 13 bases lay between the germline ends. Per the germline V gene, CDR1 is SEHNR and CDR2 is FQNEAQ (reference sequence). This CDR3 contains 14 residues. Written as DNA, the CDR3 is TGTGCCAGCAGCCGCGACACGCGCCCCTACGAGCAGTACTTC. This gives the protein CASSRDTRPYEQYF.

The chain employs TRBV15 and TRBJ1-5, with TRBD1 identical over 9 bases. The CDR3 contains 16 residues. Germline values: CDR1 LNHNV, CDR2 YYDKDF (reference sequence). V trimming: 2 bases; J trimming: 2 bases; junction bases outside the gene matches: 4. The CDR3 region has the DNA TGTGCCACCAGCAGACCGACAGGGGGAGGCAATCAGCCCCAGCATTTT. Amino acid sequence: CATSRPTGGGNQPQHF.

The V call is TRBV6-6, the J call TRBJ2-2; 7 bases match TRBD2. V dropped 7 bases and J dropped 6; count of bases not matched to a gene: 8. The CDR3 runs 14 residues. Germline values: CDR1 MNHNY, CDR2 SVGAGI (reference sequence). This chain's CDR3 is CASTLAPLAGELFF. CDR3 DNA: TGTGCCAGCACACTAGCGCCACTGGCCGGGGAGCTGTTTTTT.

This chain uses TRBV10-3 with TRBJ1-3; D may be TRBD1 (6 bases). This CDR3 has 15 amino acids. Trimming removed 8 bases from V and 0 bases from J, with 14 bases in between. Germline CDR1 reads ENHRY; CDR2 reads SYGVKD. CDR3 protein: CAICKGVHSGNTIYF. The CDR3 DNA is TGTGCCATCTGTAAGGGGGTTCACTCTGGAAACACCATATATTTT.